One T cell receptor beta chain is described in this entry. The data were obtained in a study of blood T cell repertoires in COVID-19. Study-level background: The United States, Italy and Spain provided the acute and convalescent COVID-19 samples.

Original data processing: Amplification of reference gene primers provided the estimated nucleated cell counts. Assay: immunoSEQ multiplex PCR; the TCRdb copy retains only in-frame clones and omits some. The DNA gave D and trimming, while V, J and clone size come from that table. The table includes some 220,000 clones, 70% to 90% detected once. This CDR3 is 14 amino acids long. Germline assignment: CDR1 SNHLY and CDR2 FYNNEI. Trimming shortened V by 5 bases and J by 0 bases, and 8 bases separated the two germline ends. This TCR came from a human donor in a cohort sampled during active COVID-19. What was sequenced was peripheral blood. This chain joins TRBV2 and TRBJ1-3; D perhaps matches TRBD1 (5 bases). DNA of the CDR3: TGTGCCAGCAGTCCGGACATCTCTGGAAACACCATATATTTT. Protein product: CASSPDISGNTIYF.